Shown below are 10 T cell receptor beta chains from a single sample sequenced in a study of T-cell memory formation after mild COVID-19. TCRdb reprocessed the 5' RACE reads via MiXCR and lists one record per CDR3 protein. Of 400,000 or so distinct CDR3 sequences in the sample, 20% were seen once. Sequenced sample: PBMCs or a T cell subset sorted from them (not recorded which). These receptors were taken from an adult woman who had mild COVID-19 (a few samples of this study predate the infection). Cell type and time point are not known.

The V call is TRBV19, the J call TRBJ1-5; possible D gene TRBD1, 5 bases. The CDR3 length is 16 residues. Germline V CDR1 and CDR2: LNHDA, SQIVND (reference sequence). V shed 3 bases and J shed 7 bases, with 19 bases lying between them. CDR3 residues: CASSIGAPRFIQPQHF. In DNA, the CDR3 is TGTGCCAGTAGTATTGGGGCCCCCAGATTCATACAGCCCCAGCATTTT.

This clonotype was counted many times. The J gene is TRBJ2-1, the V gene TRBV7-2; D ambiguous. V dropped 5 bases and J dropped 8 bases, with 13 bases sitting between them. This CDR3 has 13 amino acids. Per the germline V gene, CDR1 is SGHTA and CDR2 is FQGNSA. The CDR3 DNA reads TGTGCCAGCAGCGTTCAAACTGAAGATGAGCAGTTCTTC. Its translation: CASSVQTEDEQFF.

This clonotype was seen more than once but under ten times. The CDR3 protein is CASSQSGSSTYEQYF. In nucleotides, the CDR3 is TGTGCCAGCAGCCAGAGCGGGAGTAGCACCTACGAGCAGTACTTC. The rearrangement links TRBV5-4 to TRBJ2-7; 8 bases line up with TRBD2. Unmatched junction bases numbered 8, after V lost 4 bases and J lost 2 bases. Germline CDR1 and CDR2: SGHNT and YYREEE (reference sequence). The CDR3 is 15 residues long.

This chain joins TRBV10-3 and TRBJ2-7; D remains ambiguous. CDR1 is ENHRY, CDR2 SYGVKD, per germline. The CDR3 covers 12 residues. V was pared by 6 bases and J by 3 bases, with 9 bases between. CDR3 nucleotide sequence: TGTGCCATCAGGGACCTTGACTACGAGCAGTACTTC. As protein: CAIRDLDYEQYF.

In its sample, this clonotype was seen a few times. The CDR3: CASSLQADLYGYTF. As DNA, the CDR3 is TGCGCCAGCAGCCTCCAGGCCGACCTCTATGGCTACACCTTC. The V gene is TRBV4-1, the J gene TRBJ1-2; D gene unclear. The V gene lost 4 bases and the J gene lost 4 bases, with 13 bases spanning the gap. This CDR3 contains 14 residues. Germline V gene data show CDR1 as MGHRA and CDR2 as YSYEKL.

The rearrangement uses TRBV7-6 and TRBJ2-7, with 9 bases that match TRBD1. This CDR3 spans 14 amino acids. Germline trimming cut 4 bases from V and 4 bases from J; bases unmatched to any gene: 5. Germline CDR1 is SGHVS and CDR2 is FNYEAQ. The DNA for the CDR3 is TGTGCCAGCAGCTCACAGGGGGCGCGGTACGAGCAGTACTTC. Its protein is CASSSQGARYEQYF. Together with reference TRBV7-6 and TRBJ2-7, the CDR3 gives the full variable domain: GAGVSQSPRYKVTKRGQDVALRCDPISGHVSLYWYRQALGQGPEFLTYFNYEAQQDKSGLPNDRFSAERPEGSISTLTIQRTEQRDSAMYRCASSSQGARYEQYFGPGTRLTVT.

This clonotype was found a few times. The chain links TRBV5-4 to TRBJ1-2; D gene unclear. Germline CDR1 SGHNT, CDR2 YYREEE (reference sequence). Trimming took 4 bases from V and 2 from J, leaving 12 bases between them. The CDR3 runs 14 residues. Here the CDR3 reads CASSPPRGNYGYTF. DNA for the CDR3: TGTGCCAGCAGCCCCCCTCGGGGAAACTATGGCTACACCTTC.

This clonotype was observed many times. The chain combines TRBV7-3 with TRBJ2-2, with 8 positions matching TRBD1. The CDR3 extends over 13 amino acids. V lost 5 bases, J lost 5 bases, and 1 base stayed unmatched. Germline V lookup: CDR1 SGHTA, CDR2 FQGTGA. The CDR3 region is CASSRTGTGELFF. In nucleotides, the CDR3 is TGTGCCAGCAGCCGGACAGGGACCGGGGAGCTGTTTTTT.

The chain is built from TRBV4-1 and TRBJ2-1, with TRBD2 matching over 8 bases. The CDR3 extends over 18 amino acids. The germline V gene encodes CDR1 MGHRA and CDR2 YSYEKL. The junction had 7 bases not matched to a gene; V was cut back by 0 bases and J by 0 bases. CDR3 region: CASSQDGTSWSSYNEQFF. The CDR3 region has the DNA TGCGCCAGCAGCCAAGATGGGACTAGTTGGAGCTCCTACAATGAGCAGTTCTTC.

This clonotype was picked up a small number of times. This chain uses TRBV5-4 with TRBJ2-1; D is ambiguous. This CDR3 contains 15 residues. CDR1 is SGHNT and CDR2 is YYREEE in the germline V gene (reference sequence). Trimming removed 1 base from V and 5 bases from J, with 13 bases in between. The CDR3 DNA follows: TGTGCCAGCAGCTTGCCCGGCGGCGCCCACAATGAGCAGTTCTTC. Translating it yields CASSLPGGAHNEQFF.